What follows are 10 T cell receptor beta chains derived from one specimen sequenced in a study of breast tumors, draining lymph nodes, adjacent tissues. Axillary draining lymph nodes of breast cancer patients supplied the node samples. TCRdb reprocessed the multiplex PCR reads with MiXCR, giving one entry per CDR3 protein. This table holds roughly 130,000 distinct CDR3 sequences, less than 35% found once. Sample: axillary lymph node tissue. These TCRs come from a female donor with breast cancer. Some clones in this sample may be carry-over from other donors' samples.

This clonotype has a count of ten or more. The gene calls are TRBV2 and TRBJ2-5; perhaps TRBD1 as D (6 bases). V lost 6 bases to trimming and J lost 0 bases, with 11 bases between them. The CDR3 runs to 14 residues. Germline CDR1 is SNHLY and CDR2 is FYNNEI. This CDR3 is CASRVGAHQETQYF. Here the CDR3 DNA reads TGTGCCAGCAGGGTGGGGGCCCACCAAGAGACCCAGTACTTC. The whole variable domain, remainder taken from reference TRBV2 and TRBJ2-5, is EPEVTQTPSHQVTQMGQEVILRCVPISNHLYFYWYRQILGQKVEFLVSFYNNEISEKSEIFDDQFSVERPDGSNFTLKIRSTKLEDSAMYFCASRVGAHQETQYFGPGTRLLVL.

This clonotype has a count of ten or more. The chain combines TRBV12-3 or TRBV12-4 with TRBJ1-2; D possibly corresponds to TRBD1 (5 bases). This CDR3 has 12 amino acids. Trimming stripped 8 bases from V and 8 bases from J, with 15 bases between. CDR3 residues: CASGLIRVGYTF. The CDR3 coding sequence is TGTGCCAGCGGCCTAATCAGGGTAGGCTACACCTTC.

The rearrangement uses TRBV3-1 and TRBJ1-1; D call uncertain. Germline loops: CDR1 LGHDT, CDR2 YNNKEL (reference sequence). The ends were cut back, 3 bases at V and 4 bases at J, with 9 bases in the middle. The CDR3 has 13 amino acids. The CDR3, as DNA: TGTGCCAGCAGCCAGGGAGGGATCACTGAAGCTTTCTTT. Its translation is CASSQGGITEAFF.

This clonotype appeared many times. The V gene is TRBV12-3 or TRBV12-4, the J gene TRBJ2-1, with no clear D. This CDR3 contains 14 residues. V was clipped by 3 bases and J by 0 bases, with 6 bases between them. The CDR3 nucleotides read TGTGCCAGCAGTTTCTCGAGCTCCTACAATGAGCAGTTCTTC. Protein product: CASSFSSSYNEQFF.

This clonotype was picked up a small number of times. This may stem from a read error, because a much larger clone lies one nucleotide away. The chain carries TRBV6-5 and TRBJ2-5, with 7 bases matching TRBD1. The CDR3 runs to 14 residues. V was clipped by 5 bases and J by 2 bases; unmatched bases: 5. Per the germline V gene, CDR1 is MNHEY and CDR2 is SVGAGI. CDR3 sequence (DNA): TGTGCCAGCAGTCGGCCGGGACAGCAAGAGACCCAGTACTTC. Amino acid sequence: CASSRPGQQETQYF.

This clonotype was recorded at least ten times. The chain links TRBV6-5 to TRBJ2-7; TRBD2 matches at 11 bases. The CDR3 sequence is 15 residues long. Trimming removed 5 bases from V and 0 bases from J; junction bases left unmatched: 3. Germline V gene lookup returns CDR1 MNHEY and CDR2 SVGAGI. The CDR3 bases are TGTGCCAGCAGTCCGACTAGCGGGGCCTCCTACGAGCAGTACGTC. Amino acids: CASSPTSGASYEQYV.

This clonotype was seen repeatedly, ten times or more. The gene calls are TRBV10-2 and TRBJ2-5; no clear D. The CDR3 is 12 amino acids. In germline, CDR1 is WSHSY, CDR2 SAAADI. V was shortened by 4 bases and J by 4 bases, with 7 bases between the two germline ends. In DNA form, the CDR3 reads TGCGCCAGCAGTGTCCACGGAGAGACCCAGTACTTC. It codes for CASSVHGETQYF.

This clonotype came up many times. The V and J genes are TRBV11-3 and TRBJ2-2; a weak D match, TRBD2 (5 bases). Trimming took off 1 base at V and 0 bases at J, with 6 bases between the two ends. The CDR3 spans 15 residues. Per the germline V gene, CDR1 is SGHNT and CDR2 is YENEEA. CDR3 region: CASSLAGTNTGELFF. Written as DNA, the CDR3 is TGTGCCAGCAGCTTAGCGGGAACGAACACCGGGGAGCTGTTTTTT.

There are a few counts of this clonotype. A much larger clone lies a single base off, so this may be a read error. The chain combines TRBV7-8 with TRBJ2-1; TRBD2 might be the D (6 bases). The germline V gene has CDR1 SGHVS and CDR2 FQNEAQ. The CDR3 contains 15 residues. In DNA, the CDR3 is TGTGCCAGCAGCTTAGCGTCGGGGGTCCCTGTTGAGCAGCTCTTC. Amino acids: CASSLASGVPVEQLF.

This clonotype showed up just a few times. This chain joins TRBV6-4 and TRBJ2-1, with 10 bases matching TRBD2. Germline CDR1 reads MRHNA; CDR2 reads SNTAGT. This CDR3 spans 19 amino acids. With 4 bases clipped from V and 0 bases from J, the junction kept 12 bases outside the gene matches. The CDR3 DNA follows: TGTGCCAGCAGTGGCCCCCTAGCGGGGGAGGTCAACTCCTACAATGAGCAGTTCTTC. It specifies CASSGPLAGEVNSYNEQFF.